This is a list of T cell receptor beta chains from one sample in a study of T cells after yellow fever vaccination. Using its own MiXCR run on the 5' RACE reads, TCRdb lists one record per CDR3 protein. The sample lists more than 95,000 distinct CDR3 sequences, 7.2% occurring once. Sequenced here: CD4+ T cells sorted from PBMCs, sampled roughly seven weeks after the first yellow fever vaccination. These receptors were taken from a man aged 18 to 30 who received the YFV17D yellow fever vaccine. CDR3s include the opening cysteine and the closing phenylalanine or tryptophan. Fields, in order: J gene, V gene, CDR3 protein.

TRBJ1-5,TRBV7-2,CASSALQGAGQPQHF
TRBJ1-2,TRBV12-3/TRBV12-4,CASSLTTGGRQGYTF
TRBJ2-1,TRBV13,CASSPWTNNEQFF
TRBJ1-1,TRBV10-3,CAISPVGGDSEAFF
TRBJ2-2,TRBV18,CASSGYTGELFF
TRBJ1-2,TRBV12-3/TRBV12-4,CASRPGYNYGYTF
TRBJ2-3,TRBV7-6,CATLAGWGTDTQYF
TRBJ1-3,TRBV5-1,CASSLDRQQAGTIYF
TRBJ1-2,TRBV7-2,CASSLAQGGNGYTF
TRBJ2-1,TRBV7-8,CASSLVVGPNEQFF
TRBJ2-7,TRBV25-1,CASSAGASYEQYF
TRBJ2-5,TRBV20-1,CSASGGQETQYF
TRBJ1-1,TRBV7-3,CASSLIGGFGGNTEAFF
TRBJ2-2,TRBV4-3,CASSQHVARTGELFF
TRBJ2-5,TRBV18,CASSPGLAGNQETQYF
TRBJ2-6,TRBV5-6,CASSLGVSSGANVLTF
TRBJ2-7,TRBV5-1,CASSSSGDSLYEQYF
TRBJ2-3,TRBV29-1,CSWSGTSTDTQYF
TRBJ1-2,TRBV12-3/TRBV12-4,CASSRTGGANYGYTF
TRBJ2-7,TRBV19,CASSPPYGSSYEQYF
TRBJ1-5,TRBV20-1,CSARDKRTGKSPQHF
TRBJ2-5,TRBV5-1,CASSDLAGGSQETQYF
TRBJ1-1,TRBV7-3,CASSSVPGFEAFF
TRBJ2-7,TRBV7-2,CASSLGPRGGYEQYF
TRBJ2-7,TRBV5-8,CASRMRQGAYEQYF
TRBJ2-7,TRBV6-1,CASRPLSGNYEQYF
TRBJ1-1,TRBV5-1,CASSSPGDNTEAFF
TRBJ2-1,TRBV5-1,CASSYGLAGLDEQFF
TRBJ2-5,TRBV2,CASTGGQEETQYF
TRBJ1-6,TRBV7-2,CASRPGLLGSPLHF
TRBJ1-1,TRBV12-3/TRBV12-4,CASRGTTGVIAFF
TRBJ1-1,TRBV5-1,CASDLISPSTEAFF
TRBJ2-1,TRBV7-2,CASSFWKGGMGEQFF
TRBJ2-7,TRBV7-8,CASSFQGGRYEQYF
TRBJ2-1,TRBV11-1,CASSFGRGSAGSYNEQFF
TRBJ1-2,TRBV6-5,CASSYSTGYGYTF
TRBJ2-7,TRBV11-2,CASSLVSDSYEQYF
TRBJ2-1,TRBV5-1,CASFLTGGSEQFF
TRBJ2-6,TRBV24-1,CATSDGGAGANVLTF
TRBJ2-3,TRBV11-2,CASSFLLAAPGDTQYF
TRBJ1-6,TRBV7-9,CASSLGDADRGNSPLHF
TRBJ2-7,TRBV3-1,CASSQQTYEQYF
TRBJ1-2,TRBV20-1,CSASRENGYTF
TRBJ2-7,TRBV5-1,CASSLDQGAEQYF
TRBJ2-3,TRBV11-2,CASSFTPGADTQYF
TRBJ1-2,TRBV11-2,CASRLERTGDGYTF
TRBJ2-2,TRBV4-3,CASSRGDSNTGELFF
TRBJ2-6,TRBV5-1,CASSFWFDSVSGANVLTF
TRBJ1-2,TRBV9,CASSVEASNYGYTF
TRBJ2-1,TRBV4-3,CASSQTTGVTDEQFF
TRBJ1-4,TRBV3-1,CASSQARVTNEKLFF
TRBJ2-6,TRBV6-2/TRBV6-3,CASSLHSPRANVLTF
TRBJ2-4,TRBV20-1,CSAGIQGENIQYF
TRBJ2-3,TRBV27,CASSSGTSTDTQYF
TRBJ1-5,TRBV7-6,CASSRQGDQPQHF
TRBJ2-2,TRBV7-2,CASSLNSRFTGELFF
TRBJ1-1,TRBV5-1,CASSSRQDTEAFF
TRBJ1-2,TRBV27,CASSLPGGGSYTF
TRBJ2-1,TRBV20-1,CSAPTWGQSYNEQFF
TRBJ2-2,TRBV11-2,CASSLEHGQGRTGELFF